This T cell receptor (beta chain) was profiled in a study of patients and donors after allogeneic stem cell transplantation. This clonotype was seen a handful of times. The germline V gene has CDR1 PRHDT and CDR2 FYEKMQ (reference sequence). This CDR3 contains 16 residues. Trimming stripped 5 bases from V and 2 bases from J, with 15 bases between. TCRdb called the RT-PCR reads again in MiXCR, with one record for every CDR3 protein. The sample has approximately 430,000 distinct CDR3 sequences; more than 15% are singletons. This sequence was found in a human donor who was either an allogeneic HSCT recipient or a stem cell or donor lymphocyte infusion donor (not recorded which). It is not recorded whose cells these are; they may come from a transplant donor. Sequencing input: blood, either unsorted or a sorted T cell fraction (not recorded which). The chain links TRBV13 to TRBJ2-2, with D unclear. CDR3: CASSPPTGVNTGELFF. For the CDR3, the DNA is TGTGCCAGCAGCCCCCCCACGGGTGTTAACACCGGGGAGCTGTTTTTT.